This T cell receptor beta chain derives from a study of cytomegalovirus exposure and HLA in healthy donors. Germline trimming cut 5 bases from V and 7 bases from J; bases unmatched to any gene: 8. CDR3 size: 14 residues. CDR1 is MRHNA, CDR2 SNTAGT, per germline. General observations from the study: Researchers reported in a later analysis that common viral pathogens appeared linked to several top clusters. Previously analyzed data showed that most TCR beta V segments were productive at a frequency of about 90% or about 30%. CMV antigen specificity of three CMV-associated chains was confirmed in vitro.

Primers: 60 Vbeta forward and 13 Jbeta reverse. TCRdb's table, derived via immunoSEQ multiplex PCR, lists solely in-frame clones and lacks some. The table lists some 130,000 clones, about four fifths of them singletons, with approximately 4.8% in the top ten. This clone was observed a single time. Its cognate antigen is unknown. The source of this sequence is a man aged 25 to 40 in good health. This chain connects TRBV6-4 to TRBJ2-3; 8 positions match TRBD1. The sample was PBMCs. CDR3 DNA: TGTGCCAGCAGTTACACGGACAGGGCGAATACGCAGTATTTT. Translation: CASSYTDRANTQYF.